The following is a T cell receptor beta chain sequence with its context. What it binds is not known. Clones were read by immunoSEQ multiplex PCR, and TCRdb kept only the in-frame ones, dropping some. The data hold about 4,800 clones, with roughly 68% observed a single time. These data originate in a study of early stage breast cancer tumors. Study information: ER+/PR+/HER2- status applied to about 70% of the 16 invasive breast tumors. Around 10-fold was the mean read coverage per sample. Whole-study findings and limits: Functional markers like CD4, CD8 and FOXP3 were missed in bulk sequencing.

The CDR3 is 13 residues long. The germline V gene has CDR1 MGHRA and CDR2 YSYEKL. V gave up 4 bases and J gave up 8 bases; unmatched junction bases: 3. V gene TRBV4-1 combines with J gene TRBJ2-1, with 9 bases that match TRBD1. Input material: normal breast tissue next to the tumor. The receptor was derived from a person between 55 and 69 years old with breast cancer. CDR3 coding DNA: TGCGCCAGCAGCCTCCGGACAGGGGATGAGCAGTTCTTC. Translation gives CASSLRTGDEQFF.